The present entry profiles one T cell receptor (beta chain) with its context. There is no known antigen for this receptor. No much larger clone is present one base from it, and per-base qualities are unavailable. The sample belongs to a study of identical twins listed by TCRdb under 2016. Context from the whole study: The study deep-sequenced TCR alpha and beta repertoires from monozygotic twins, unrelated adults of various ages and cord blood to test whether fetal clonotypes persist. Replicate twin experiments were performed at different times using different library preparation protocols to rule out contamination.

There are 17 amino acids in the CDR3, from cysteine to phenylalanine inclusive. Left in the record is the CDR3 DNA by itself, 51 bases read in frame from the first base. Via the germline V gene, CDR1 is MGHRA and CDR2 YSYEKL. V is pruned by 3 bases and J by 0 bases, leaving 9 bases of the junction without a gene match. Study-level results and caveats: In monozygotic twins, recombination models systematically underestimated out-of-frame TCR alpha sharing, but the models matched the sharing seen between unrelated individuals. Compared with coincidental sharing between unrelated individuals, out-of-frame TCR alpha sequences shared between twins showed an excess of sequences with low generation probability. Abundant cord blood beta clonotypes had fewer insertions, young adult naive repertoires showed a similar but weaker trend, and memory repertoires showed no such trend. Excess twin sharing in beta out-of-frame sequences was weaker because fewer shared sequences lowered the signal-to-noise ratio. Zero-insertion analyses could be partly confounded by invariant T cells such as MAIT and iNKT, though diverse VJ usage argued against such confounding for most clonotypes. Because the same donors could not be followed over many years, the conclusions relied on cross-sectional statistical analysis.

The library was prepared using 5' RACE. TCRdb records Illumina HiSeq 2000 as the sequencer. Template switching added a universal primer binding site, and the final cDNA carried a unique molecular identifier that allowed TCR cDNA molecules to be counted accurately. Specific primers in the conserved constant-segment region were used to synthesize first-strand cDNA for the TCR alpha and beta chains. To control for contamination, each cDNA library was double barcoded with a SMART-Mk sample barcode plus Illumina barcodes. TruSeq adapter sequences along with Illumina sample barcodes were introduced in two successive PCR steps. The TCR alpha and beta cDNA libraries were sequenced on the Illumina HiSeq platform using custom primers. Per the source publication's procedure: Unique molecular identifiers were extracted from raw reads with MiGEC, and CDR3 positions were determined with MiXCR. For each individual, recombination models were inferred using an EM algorithm with the repgenHMM and IGoR tools. The tcR package in R was used for shared clonotype analysis, with sharing normalized by the product of cloneset sizes. To study raw recombination without the effects of thymic and clonal selection, out-of-frame nonproductive sequences were analyzed. The public reads were reanalyzed by TCRdb: fastp trimming at Q25, MiXCR alignment, in-frame beta chains only. Every entry covers one CDR3 protein and lists the most common genes and DNA from its rows. The V and J calls here are based on TCRdb, not the publication. The sample yields about 530,000 distinct CDR3 sequences; approximately 20% were counted once. The top ten clonotypes cover roughly 0.5% of the sample.

Every donor was a healthy Caucasian. Three pairs of female monozygotic twins, all aged about 18 to 30 years, made up the twin cohort. Positive isolation kits from Invitrogen were used to isolate CD4+ and CD8+ T cell populations. These data were also reused for a study on yellow fever vaccine responses in identical twins. From that second study: The T cell response to vaccination in identical twins was reported by the authors to appear partly convergent and partly personalized. The study precisely tracked vaccine-responding T cell clones in identical twins.

The sequence joins TRBV4-1 to TRBJ2-3, and TRBD1 matches 7 of the central bases. This TCR derives from a woman aged 18-29 years in good health. The sample consisted of CD4+ T cells sorted from blood. The DNA reads TGCGCCAGCAGCCACCCACCCGACAGGGATAGCACAGATACGCAGTATTTT. This sequence encodes CASSHPPDRDSTDTQYF.